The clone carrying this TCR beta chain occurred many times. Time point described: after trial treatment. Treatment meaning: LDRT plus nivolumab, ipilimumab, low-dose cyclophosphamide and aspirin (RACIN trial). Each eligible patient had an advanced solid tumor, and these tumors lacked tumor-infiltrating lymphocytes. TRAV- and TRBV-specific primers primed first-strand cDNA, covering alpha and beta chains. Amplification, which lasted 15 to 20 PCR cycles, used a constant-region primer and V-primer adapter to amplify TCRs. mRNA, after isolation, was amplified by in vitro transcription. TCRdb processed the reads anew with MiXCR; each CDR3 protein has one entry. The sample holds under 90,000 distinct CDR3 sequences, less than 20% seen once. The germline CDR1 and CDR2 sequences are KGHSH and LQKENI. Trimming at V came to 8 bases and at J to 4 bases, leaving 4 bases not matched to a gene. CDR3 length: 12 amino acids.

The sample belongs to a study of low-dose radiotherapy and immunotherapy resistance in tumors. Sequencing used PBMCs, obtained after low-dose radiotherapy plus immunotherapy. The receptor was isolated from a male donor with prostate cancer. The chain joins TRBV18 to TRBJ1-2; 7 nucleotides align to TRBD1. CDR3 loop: CASSRDSYGYTF. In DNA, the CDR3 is TGTGCCAGCAGCCGGGACAGCTATGGCTACACCTTC.